This T cell receptor beta chain was captured by sequencing in a study of blood T cell repertoires in COVID-19. Clones were read by immunoSEQ multiplex PCR, and TCRdb kept only the in-frame ones, dropping some. This table has under 200,000 clones, over 80% appearing once. Sequenced: peripheral blood. The source is a woman aged 25 to 39 with acute or convalescent COVID-19.

CDR3 nucleotides: TGTGCCAGCAGTGAAGGCACAGGGGGCTTTCGGCCCCAGCATTTT. This gives the protein CASSEGTGGFRPQHF. The J gene is TRBJ1-5, the V gene TRBV6-1; TRBD1 matches 9 bases. This CDR3 region has 15 residues. V trimming: 1 base; J trimming: 9 bases; junction bases outside the gene matches: 7. In germline, CDR1 is MNHNS, CDR2 SASEGT.